This TCR beta chain was found in a study of T cell repertoires in aging, cancer and after chemotherapy. Study-level background: The full dataset contained several million TCR reads.

Points from the study as a whole: In each cancer cohort, median generation probability increased across chemotherapy, suggesting thymic output rebounded. No conclusions about immunological memory after chemotherapy can be drawn from the repertoire data. Age-matched healthy donors had significantly more diverse, less clonal blood TCR repertoires than untreated cancer patients.

TCR beta rearrangements were amplified from peripheral blood genomic DNA. CDR3 length: 13 amino acids. Trimming cost V 6 bases and J 9 bases, with 15 bases left between them. Germline assignment: CDR1 MNHEY and CDR2 SMNVEV (reference sequence). Concerning this clonotype itself: Antigen specificity is unknown.

Multiplex touch-down PCR with TRB-A/B primers amplified rearranged V-D-J TRB sequences. One entry per CDR3 protein results from TCRdb running MiXCR on the multiplex PCR reads. The table lists about 5,300 distinct CDR3 sequences, 28% of them singletons. This TCR was sampled from a human donor with a solid tumor. Material: blood. V and J are TRBV27 and TRBJ2-1; a possible D gene is TRBD2 (5 bases). For the CDR3, the DNA is TGTGCCAGCAGCTTAAATCCCAGCGGTGAGCAGTTCTTC. Amino acid sequence: CASSLNPSGEQFF.